This T cell receptor beta chain was found in a study of cytomegalovirus exposure and HLA in healthy donors. The CDR3 is 14 residues long. The V gene's germline CDR1 is SGHRS and CDR2 YFSETQ. Trimming removed 0 bases from V and 4 bases from J, with 11 bases in between. The PCR employed 60 Vbeta primers together with 13 Jbeta primers. Only in-frame clones appear in the TCRdb table, and some are missing; sequencing was by immunoSEQ multiplex PCR. This table has fewer than 250,000 clones, roughly 80% appearing once. The sample comprised PBMCs. The receptor's source is a young woman in good health and CMV-seronegative. V usage is TRBV5-1 and J usage is TRBJ2-7; D call uncertain. CDR3 amino acids: CASSLVGGIYEQYF. The DNA of the CDR3 is TGCGCCAGCAGCTTGGTCGGCGGAATATACGAGCAGTACTTC.